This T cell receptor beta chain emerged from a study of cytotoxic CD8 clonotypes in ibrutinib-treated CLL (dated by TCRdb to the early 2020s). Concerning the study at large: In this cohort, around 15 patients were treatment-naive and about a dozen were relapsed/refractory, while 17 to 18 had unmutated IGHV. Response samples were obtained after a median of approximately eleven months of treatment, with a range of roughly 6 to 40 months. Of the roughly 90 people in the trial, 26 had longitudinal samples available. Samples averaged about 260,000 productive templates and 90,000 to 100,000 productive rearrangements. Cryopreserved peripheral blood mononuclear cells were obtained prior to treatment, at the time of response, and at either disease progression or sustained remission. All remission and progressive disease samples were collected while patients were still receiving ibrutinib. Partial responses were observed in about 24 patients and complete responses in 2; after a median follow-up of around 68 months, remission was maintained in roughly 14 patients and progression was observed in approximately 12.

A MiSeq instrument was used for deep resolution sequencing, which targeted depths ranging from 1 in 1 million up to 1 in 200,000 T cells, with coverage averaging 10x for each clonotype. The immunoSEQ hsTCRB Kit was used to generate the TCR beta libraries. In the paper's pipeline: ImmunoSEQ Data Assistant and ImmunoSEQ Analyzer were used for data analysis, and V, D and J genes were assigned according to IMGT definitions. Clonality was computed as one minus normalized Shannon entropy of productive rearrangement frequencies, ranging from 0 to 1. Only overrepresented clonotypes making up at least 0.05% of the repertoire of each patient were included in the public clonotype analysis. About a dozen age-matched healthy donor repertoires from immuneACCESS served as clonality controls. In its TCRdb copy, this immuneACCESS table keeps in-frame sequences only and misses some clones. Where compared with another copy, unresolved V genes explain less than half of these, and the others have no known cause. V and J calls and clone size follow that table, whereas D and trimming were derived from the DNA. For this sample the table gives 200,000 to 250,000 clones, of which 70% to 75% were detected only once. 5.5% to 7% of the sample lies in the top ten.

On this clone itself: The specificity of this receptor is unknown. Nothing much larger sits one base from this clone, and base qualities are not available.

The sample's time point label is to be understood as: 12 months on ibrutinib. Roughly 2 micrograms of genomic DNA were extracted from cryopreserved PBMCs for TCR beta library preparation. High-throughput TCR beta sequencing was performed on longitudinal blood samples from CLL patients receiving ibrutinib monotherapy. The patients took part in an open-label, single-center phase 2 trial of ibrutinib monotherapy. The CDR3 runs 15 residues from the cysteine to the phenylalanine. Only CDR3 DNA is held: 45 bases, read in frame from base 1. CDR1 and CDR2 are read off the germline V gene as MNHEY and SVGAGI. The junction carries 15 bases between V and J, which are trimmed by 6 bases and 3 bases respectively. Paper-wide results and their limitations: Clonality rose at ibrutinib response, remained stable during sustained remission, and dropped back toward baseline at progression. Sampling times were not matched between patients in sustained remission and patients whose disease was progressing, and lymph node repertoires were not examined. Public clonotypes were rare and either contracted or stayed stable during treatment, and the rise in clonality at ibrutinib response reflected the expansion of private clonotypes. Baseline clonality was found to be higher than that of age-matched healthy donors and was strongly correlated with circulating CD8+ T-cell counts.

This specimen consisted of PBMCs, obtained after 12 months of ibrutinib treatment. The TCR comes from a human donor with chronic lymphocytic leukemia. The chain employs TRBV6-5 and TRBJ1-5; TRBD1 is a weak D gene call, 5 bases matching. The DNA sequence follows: TGTGCCAGCAGGGGGGGAGCAGGAATCAATCAGCCCCAGCATTTT. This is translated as CASRGGAGINQPQHF.